A selection of T cell receptor beta chains follows, all from one sample in a study of cytomegalovirus exposure and HLA in healthy donors. Profiled with immunoSEQ multiplex PCR; TCRdb holds only in-frame clones, not every one. Of 120,000 or so clones in the sample, about 80% are singletons; the top ten hold around 3.5%. The sample taken for sequencing was PBMCs. Receptors originate from a middle-aged woman in good health and CMV-seropositive. Both conserved end residues are part of each CDR3. Each record gives: V gene, D gene, clone size, J gene, CDR3 DNA, CDR3 protein. A D gene is named only where the DNA matches it firmly. Clone size is given for some rows only: seen once, a few or many times, or a class if the clone is expanded.

>TRBV29-1|TRBD2|-|TRBJ2-1
TGCAGCGTTGGACCCATCCGAAGCGGGAGTAGGAATGAGCAGTTCTTC
CSVGPIRSGSRNEQFF
>TRBV19|TRBD2|few|TRBJ2-1
TGTGCCAGTAGTATAGGCGGGAGAAGCCACAATGAGCAGTTCTTC
CASSIGGRSHNEQFF
>TRBV28|TRBD1|-|TRBJ1-5
TGTGCCAGCAGTTACGCGACAGGGGTCCAGCCCCAGCATTTT
CASSYATGVQPQHF
>TRBV7-3|TRBD1|-|TRBJ1-6
TGTGCCAGCAGCTTAACGTACAGGGGATATGATTCACCCCTCCACTTT
CASSLTYRGYDSPLHF
>TRBV18|TRBD1|-|TRBJ2-7
TGTGCCAGCTCACTTTATTTAACCGGGACAGAATCCTACGAGCAGTACTTC
CASSLYLTGTESYEQYF
>TRBV11-2|TRBD2|-|TRBJ2-1
TGTGCCAGCAGCTTAGTACCCGTGGCGGGAGGACCCTACAATGAGCAGTTCTTC
CASSLVPVAGGPYNEQFF
>TRBV27|-|-|TRBJ2-5
TGTGCCAGCTCTATTGAGGGCGGAGGGGGCGCGGAGACCCAGTACTTC
CASSIEGGGGAETQYF
>TRBV19|-|once|TRBJ1-4
TGTGCCAGTAGTACTATACAGGGATGGGATGAAAAACTGTTTTTT
CASSTIQGWDEKLFF
>TRBV6-6|-|-|TRBJ2-1
TGTGCCAGCAGACCGAGGGAGAGCTCCTACAATGAGCAGTTCTTC
CASRPRESSYNEQFF
>TRBV19|-|-|TRBJ2-1
TGTGCCAGTAGTATAGGGCCCGTCGATGAGCAGTTCTTC
CASSIGPVDEQFF
>TRBV29-1|-|-|TRBJ2-5
TGCAGCCAATCGGGGTCCCAAGAGACCCAGTACTTC
CSQSGSQETQYF
>TRBV5-5|-|-|TRBJ1-1
TGTGCCAGCAGCTTGTCCCCTAAACTATCGGGGAACACTGAAGCTTTCTTT
CASSLSPKLSGNTEAFF
>TRBV30|TRBD2|-|TRBJ2-7
TGTGCCTTGATGCTAGCGGGAATCTACTACGAGCAGTACTTC
CALMLAGIYYEQYF
>TRBV5-1|-|-|TRBJ2-7
TGCGCCAGCAGCTTGTCTTACAGGGTGAACGACGAGCAGTACTTC
CASSLSYRVNDEQYF
>TRBV5-6|-|-|TRBJ1-1
TGTGCCAGCAGCTCTAGGGCGGGAAACACTGAAGCTTTCTTT
CASSSRAGNTEAFF
>TRBV19|-|-|TRBJ2-2
TGTGCCAGTAGTACCCACCGCAGGGGGGACACCGGGGAGCTGTTTTTT
CASSTHRRGDTGELFF
>TRBV7-2|TRBD1|-|TRBJ1-5
TGTGCCAGCAGCGAAACTCTGAACAGGGGGATGCAGCCCCAGCATTTT
CASSETLNRGMQPQHF
>TRBV5-1|TRBD2|-|TRBJ2-1
TGCGCCAGCAGCTTGGGCGGACTAGCGGGATCACACAATGAGCAGTTCTTC
CASSLGGLAGSHNEQFF
>TRBV7-9|-|-|TRBJ2-5
TGTGCCAGCAGTCTCGTGGGGGCAGAGACCCAGTACTTC
CASSLVGAETQYF
>TRBV11-2|-|-|TRBJ1-1
TGTGCCAGCAGCTTCAAAGGGGGGGACACTGAAGCTTTCTTT
CASSFKGGDTEAFF
>TRBV5-5|TRBD1|few|TRBJ2-5
TGTGCCAGCAGCTTACAGGGGGAGGAGACCCAGTACTTC
CASSLQGEETQYF
>TRBV27|-|few|TRBJ2-7
TGTGCCAGCAGTTTTGGGCCACAGAGCTACGAGCAGTACTTC
CASSFGPQSYEQYF
>TRBV7-2|TRBD2|-|TRBJ2-1
TGTGCCAGCAGCTTGGCCGGGACTAGCCTCAATGAGCAGTTCTTC
CASSLAGTSLNEQFF
>TRBV28|-|-|TRBJ2-3
TGTGCCAGCAGTTTACGCCCGACCCCTAGCCAGTGGACAGATACGCAGTATTTT
CASSLRPTPSQWTDTQYF
>TRBV30|TRBD2|-|TRBJ2-7
TGTGCCTGGAGAAATAGCGGGATCTACGAGCAGTACTTC
CAWRNSGIYEQYF
>TRBV7-8|-|-|TRBJ1-3
TGTGCCAGCAGCTTTGGGGAGTCTGGAAACACCATATATTTT
CASSFGESGNTIYF
>TRBV10-1|-|-|TRBJ1-2
TGCGCCAGCAGTGCCGACAGCTATGGCTACACCTTC
CASSADSYGYTF
>TRBV5-4|TRBD2|-|TRBJ2-2
TGTGCCAGCAGCTTGGGGAGACTAGCGGGAAGCGAGGAGCTGTTTTTT
CASSLGRLAGSEELFF
>TRBV10-3|TRBD1|-|TRBJ2-7
TGTGCCATAGACTCGACAGGGGATTATGCCTACGAGCAGTACTTC
CAIDSTGDYAYEQYF
>TRBV27|-|-|TRBJ1-1
TGTGCCAGCAGTCCCGACAGCCACCGTATGTATATGAACACTGAAGCTTTCTTT
CASSPDSHRMYMNTEAFF
>TRBV28|-|few|TRBJ2-3
TGTGCCAGCAGTTTAGTCGGCGGAAGGGGGTTGGCAGATACGCAGTATTTT
CASSLVGGRGLADTQYF
>TRBV10-3|-|-|TRBJ1-2
TGTGCCATCATGAGGGAGGACTATGGCTACACCTTC
CAIMREDYGYTF
>TRBV28|TRBD1|-|TRBJ1-2
TGTGCCAGCAGAACCGGGACAGCCTATGGCTACACCTTC
CASRTGTAYGYTF
>TRBV11-2|-|-|TRBJ2-1
TGTGCCAGCAGCCAAGCGAGTTCGTTTATGGGTTACTCCTACAATGAGCAGTTCTTC
CASSQASSFMGYSYNEQFF
>TRBV7-9|-|-|TRBJ2-3
TGTGCCAGCAGCCCCCGGAACAGGGCGGACCCGTATTTT
CASSPRNRADPYF
>TRBV7-8|-|few|TRBJ2-2
TGTGCCAGCAGACGGGATGCCACCGGGGAGCTGTTTTTT
CASRRDATGELFF
>TRBV7-2|-|-|TRBJ2-7
TGTGCCAGCAGCTTGGTCTCAAGCCAGGGCGAGCAGTACTTC
CASSLVSSQGEQYF
>TRBV5-1|-|-|TRBJ1-4
TGCGCCAGCAGCTTGGTGACGGGAACTAATGAAAAACTGTTTTTT
CASSLVTGTNEKLFF
>TRBV7-9|-|-|TRBJ1-1
TGTGCCAGCAGCTTAGCGAAGGGGGTCTTCACTGAAGCTTTCTTT
CASSLAKGVFTEAFF
>TRBV9|-|-|TRBJ2-3
TGTGCCAGCAGCCGGGAGGATACGCAGTATTTT
CASSREDTQYF
>TRBV7-9|-|-|TRBJ2-3
TGTGCCAGCAGCTTAGCGACGGGTCTCTTAGATACGCAGTATTTT
CASSLATGLLDTQYF
>TRBV9|-|-|TRBJ2-3
TGTGCCAGCAGCGTAGGTGGACGCCCAGGGGATACGCAGTATTTT
CASSVGGRPGDTQYF
>TRBV7-9|-|once|TRBJ2-4
TGTGCCAGCAGCCCCATTGGGGGGTACATTCAGTACTTC
CASSPIGGYIQYF
>TRBV27|-|-|TRBJ1-2
TGTGCCAGCAGTTTAAAAGGGGGCTATGGCTACACCTTC
CASSLKGGYGYTF
>TRBV5-4|TRBD2|-|TRBJ2-7
TGTGCCAGCAGCACCCCTAGCGGGCCCTCCTACGAGCAGTACTTC
CASSTPSGPSYEQYF
>TRBV5-5|TRBD1|-|TRBJ2-7
TGTGCCAGCAGCTTGGATCGTGCCGGGACAGGGAGCGACGAGCAGTACTTC
CASSLDRAGTGSDEQYF